What follows are 5 T cell receptor beta chains derived from one specimen sequenced in a study of OX40 agonist ivuxolimab in advanced cancers. The data were produced by immunoSEQ multiplex PCR, yet TCRdb's version contains in-frame clones alone and is incomplete. This sample yields more than 85,000 clones, of which 70% to 85% are seen a single time; roughly 1.5% belongs to the top ten. Sequenced here: CD4+ or CD8+ T cells sorted from blood, sampled in a trial of the OX40 agonist ivuxolimab. All receptors derive from an adult with an advanced solid tumor such as melanoma, head and neck, liver or kidney cancer.

This chain connects TRBV28 to TRBJ1-2; 10 bases are a match to TRBD1. Germline CDR1 and CDR2: MDHEN and SYDVKM. The CDR3 spans 13 residues. The ends lost 5 bases at V and 8 bases at J; junction bases unmatched: 5. The CDR3 spells CASSRTGGMGYTF. CDR3 in DNA: TGTGCCAGCAGTCGGACAGGGGGTATGGGCTACACCTTC.

CDR3 DNA sequence: TGTGCCAGCAGTTTGGACAGGGAAGGGGCATCACCCCTCCACTTT. Its protein product is CASSLDREGASPLHF. This sequence joins TRBV6-5 and TRBJ1-6; TRBD1 matches 8 bases. V was clipped by 4 bases and J by 10 bases; unmatched bases: 9. Germline CDR1 reads MNHEY; CDR2 reads SVGAGI. The CDR3 loop spans 15 amino acids.

This clone was detected a few times. This chain joins TRBV9 and TRBJ1-1, with D hard to call. Trimming shortened V by 4 bases and J by 2 bases, and 9 bases separated the two germline ends. Germline CDR1 is SGDLS and CDR2 is YYNGEE. This CDR3 region has 13 residues. CDR3 nucleotides: TGTGCCAGCAGCCCATTAATTAACACTGAAGCTTTCTTT. Protein product: CASSPLINTEAFF. The full variable domain, in which reference TRBV9 and TRBJ1-1 provide the parts outside the CDR3, is DSGVTQTPKHLITATGQRVTLRCSPRSGDLSVYWYQQSLDQGLQFLIQYYNGEERAKGNILERFSAQQFPDLHSELNLSSLELGDSALYFCASSPLINTEAFFGQGTRLTVV.

This clone was picked up a small number of times. For the CDR3, the DNA is TGCGCCAGCAGCCAAGATCTAGGGGGGGAAACCAGCACAGATACGCAGTATTTT. Protein product: CASSQDLGGETSTDTQYF. The chain uses TRBV4-3 and TRBJ2-3, with D possibly being TRBD2 (7 bases). This CDR3 is built from 18 residues. With 0 bases removed from V and 0 bases from J, the gap between germline ends came to 16 bases. The germline gives CDR1 LGHNA, CDR2 YSLEER.

The sample holds one count of this clone. The V call is TRBV6-1, the J call TRBJ2-4; perhaps TRBD1 as D (5 bases). The germline V gene encodes CDR1 MNHNS and CDR2 SASEGT. Trimming pared 5 bases from V and 2 bases from J, leaving 10 bases between. The CDR3 has 14 residues. Here the CDR3 DNA reads TGTGCCAGCAGTAACTCAGGGACCAAAAACATTCAGTACTTC. As protein: CASSNSGTKNIQYF.